One sample yielded the 15 T cell receptor beta chains listed below, sequenced in a study of T-cell memory formation after mild COVID-19. MiXCR was run by TCRdb on the 5' RACE reads, yielding one entry per CDR3 protein. The sample carries 200,000 to 250,000 distinct CDR3 sequences, roughly a tenth recorded once. The sample was PBMCs or a T cell subset sorted from them (not recorded which). These receptors were obtained from a young man who had mild COVID-19 (a few samples of this study predate the infection). Cell type and time point are not known.

The chain has TRBV5-1 and TRBJ2-3; D is possibly TRBD1 or TRBD2 (5 bases each). The CDR3 extends over 14 amino acids. Germline V gives CDR1 SGHRS, CDR2 YFSETQ. The V gene lost 0 bases and the J gene lost 4 bases, with 9 bases spanning the gap. The CDR3 bases are TGCGCCAGCAGCTTGGGAGGGACCCCAGATACGCAGTATTTT. The encoded protein is CASSLGGTPDTQYF. Combining the CDR3 with reference TRBV5-1 and TRBJ2-3 gives the whole variable domain KAGVTQTPRYLIKTRGQQVTLSCSPISGHRSVSWYQQTPGQGLQFLFEYFSETQRNKGNFPGRFSGRQFSNSRSEMNVSTLELGDSALYLCASSLGGTPDTQYFGPGTRLTVL.

This clonotype was observed a handful of times. The chain uses TRBV7-3 and TRBJ2-1, with D perhaps being TRBD1 or TRBD2 (6 bases each). The length of the CDR3 is 18 residues. Trimming removed 1 base from V and 7 bases from J, with 23 bases in between. The germline V gene encodes CDR1 SGHTA and CDR2 FQGTGA. The CDR3 loop is CASSLKYRGRVGPNEQFF. CDR3 bases: TGTGCCAGCAGCTTAAAGTACCGGGGGCGCGTCGGTCCAAATGAGCAGTTCTTC.

This chain joins TRBV11-2 and TRBJ1-1; perhaps TRBD1 as D (5 bases). V lost 1 base and J 1 base, leaving 22 bases between the germline ends. The CDR3 loop spans 19 amino acids. Germline V lookup: CDR1 SGHAT, CDR2 FQNNGV. Written as DNA, the CDR3 is TGTGCCAGCAGCTTAGTTCCCGCGCGGGGACGGTTAAAGAACACTGAAGCTTTCTTT. It specifies CASSLVPARGRLKNTEAFF.

V and J are TRBV12-3 or TRBV12-4 and TRBJ2-7, with 7 nucleotides matching TRBD1. This CDR3 spans 13 amino acids. V trimming: 6 bases; J trimming: 2 bases; junction bases outside the gene matches: 4. For the CDR3, the DNA is TGTGCCAGCAGGAGGACAGGCACCTACGAGCAGTACGTC. Translation: CASRRTGTYEQYV.

This clonotype was observed a few times. V is TRBV20-1 and J is TRBJ2-7; 9 bases are a match to TRBD1. With 4 bases clipped from V and 5 bases from J, the junction kept 6 bases outside the gene matches. In germline, CDR1 is DFQATT, CDR2 SNEGSKA (reference sequence). The CDR3 is 13 amino acids. The DNA of the CDR3 is TGCAGTGCTATTGGGGACAGGGATGACGAGCAGTACGTC. Amino acid sequence: CSAIGDRDDEQYV.

This sequence joins TRBV5-1 and TRBJ1-5; possibly TRBD1 for D (6 bases). V dropped 1 base and J dropped 6 bases, with 14 bases sitting between them. This CDR3 region has 15 residues. The germline gives CDR1 SGHRS, CDR2 YFSETQ. CDR3 coding DNA: TGCGCCAGCAGCTTGACAGGGTCTACTCCTCAGCCCCAGCATTTT. It yields the protein CASSLTGSTPQPQHF.

This clonotype was detected a few times. This chain joins TRBV9 and TRBJ1-1; D gene ambiguous. This CDR3 region has 14 residues. Germline values: CDR1 SGDLS, CDR2 YYNGEE. The V end was cut by 4 bases, the J end by 4 bases, with 14 bases between. CDR3 protein: CASSPQVMGTEAFF. The CDR3 DNA reads as TGTGCCAGCAGCCCTCAGGTCATGGGCACTGAAGCTTTCTTT.

Ten or more counts support this clonotype. The V gene is TRBV5-1, the J gene TRBJ1-1, with a weak D call TRBD1 (5 bases). The CDR3 is 17 amino acids. V was pared by 1 base and J by 0 bases, with 16 bases between. Germline assignment: CDR1 SGHRS and CDR2 YFSETQ. CDR3 loop: CASSLTPWAGMNTEAFF. The CDR3 coding sequence is TGCGCCAGCAGCTTGACCCCTTGGGCAGGGATGAACACTGAAGCTTTCTTT.

This chain joins TRBV11-2 and TRBJ2-2; D not certain. V was cut by 4 bases and J by 5 bases, with 20 bases left in between. The CDR3 contains 17 residues. Germline-derived CDR1 and CDR2 are SGHAT and FQNNGV. The CDR3 sequence: CASSSGRTDRRTGELFF. In DNA, the CDR3 is TGTGCCAGCAGCTCCGGACGGACGGACCGTCGGACCGGGGAGCTGTTTTTT.

The V and J genes are TRBV5-1 and TRBJ1-4; maybe TRBD1 (5 bases). V gave up 5 bases and J gave up 2 bases, with 10 bases separating them. Germline assignment: CDR1 SGHRS and CDR2 YFSETQ. The CDR3 has 14 residues. CDR3 nucleotide sequence: TGCGCCAGCAGTCGGGGGACTACTAATGAAAAACTGTTTTTT. Its translation is CASSRGTTNEKLFF.

This chain connects TRBV7-9 to TRBJ2-1; 10 bases agree with TRBD2. CDR3 size: 15 residues. The V segment lost 1 base and the J segment 7 bases; nucleotides outside the gene matches: 4. Germline V CDR1 and CDR2: SEHNR, FQNEAQ (reference sequence). The CDR3 DNA is TGTGCCAGCAGCTTAGAGGGACTAGCGTGGAATGAGCAGTTCTTC. Translation: CASSLEGLAWNEQFF.

A few counts support this clonotype. CDR3 protein: CASSLGATNTGELFF. CDR3 coding DNA: TGCGCCAGCAGCCTGGGGGCAACGAACACCGGGGAGCTGTTTTTT. The chain is built from TRBV5-1 and TRBJ2-2; a weak D match, TRBD1 (6 bases). Looked up from germline, CDR1 is SGHRS and CDR2 is YFSETQ. CDR3 size: 15 residues. V was cut by 4 bases and J by 0 bases, with 10 bases left in between.

The sample holds a few counts of this clonotype. The chain links TRBV6-2 or TRBV6-3 to TRBJ2-5, with D possibly TRBD1 on 5 matching bases. The length of the CDR3 is 16 residues. Germline V gene lookup returns CDR1 MNHEY and CDR2 SVGEGT. V was pared by 1 base and J by 3 bases, with 15 bases between. In DNA form, the CDR3 reads TGTGCCAGCAGTTACTTAACAGGTGGGATCGAAGAGACCCAGTACTTC. Translated: CASSYLTGGIEETQYF.

V usage is TRBV18 and J usage is TRBJ2-1, with D hard to call. V shed 0 bases and J shed 8 bases, with 8 bases lying between them. Germline assignment: CDR1 KGHSH and CDR2 LQKENI. The CDR3 extends over 13 amino acids. The CDR3 coding sequence is TGTGCCAGCTCACCACCTAGCTTGGATGAGCAGTTCTTC. Translating gives CASSPPSLDEQFF.

This clonotype was seen at least ten times. The chain links TRBV7-2 to TRBJ1-2; 7 bases agree with TRBD1. Trimming removed 4 bases from V and 4 bases from J; junction bases left unmatched: 6. The germline CDR1 and CDR2 sequences are SGHTA and FQGNSA. The CDR3 spans 14 residues. CDR3 coding DNA: TGTGCCAGCAGCTCCCCAGGGACAGTCTATGGCTACACCTTC. Protein: CASSSPGTVYGYTF.